This T cell receptor beta chain derives from a study of T cells of healthy individuals. This CDR3 comprises 14 residues. Germline-derived CDR1 and CDR2 are DFQATT and SNEGSKA (reference sequence). The V segment lost 3 bases and the J segment 2 bases; nucleotides outside the gene matches: 5. One entry per CDR3 protein results from TCRdb running MiXCR on the 5' RACE reads. Among 85,000 to 100,000 distinct CDR3 sequences listed, 17% were seen once. This clonotype has only a few counts. V is TRBV20-1 and J is TRBJ2-3; 7 bases are a match to TRBD1. This clonotype was obtained from a human donor in good health. CDR3 residues: CSARDRPDTDTQYF. Written as DNA, the CDR3 is TGCAGTGCTAGGGACAGGCCAGACACAGATACGCAGTATTTT.